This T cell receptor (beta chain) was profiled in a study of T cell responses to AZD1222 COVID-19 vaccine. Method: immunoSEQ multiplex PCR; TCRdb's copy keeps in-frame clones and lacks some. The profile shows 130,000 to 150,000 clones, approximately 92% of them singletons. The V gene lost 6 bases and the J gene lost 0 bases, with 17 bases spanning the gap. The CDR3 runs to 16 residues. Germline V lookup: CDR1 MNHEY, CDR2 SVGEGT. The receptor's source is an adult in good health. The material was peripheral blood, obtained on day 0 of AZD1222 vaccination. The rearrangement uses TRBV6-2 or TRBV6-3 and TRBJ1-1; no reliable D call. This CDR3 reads CASSQTTGGLNTEAFF. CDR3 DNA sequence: TGTGCCAGCAGCCAGACTACGGGCGGACTGAACACTGAAGCTTTCTTT.